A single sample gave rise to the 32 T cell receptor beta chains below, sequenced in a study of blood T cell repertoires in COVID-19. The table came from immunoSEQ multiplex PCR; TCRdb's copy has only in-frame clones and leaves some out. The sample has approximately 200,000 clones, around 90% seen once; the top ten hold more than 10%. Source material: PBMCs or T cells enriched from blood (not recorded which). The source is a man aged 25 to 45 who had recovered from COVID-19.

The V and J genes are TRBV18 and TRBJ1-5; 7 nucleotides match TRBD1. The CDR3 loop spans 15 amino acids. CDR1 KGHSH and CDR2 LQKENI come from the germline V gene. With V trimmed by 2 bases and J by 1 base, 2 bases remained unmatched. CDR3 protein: CASSPGGQSNQPQHF. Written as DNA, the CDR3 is TGTGCCAGCTCACCAGGGGGACAGAGCAATCAGCCCCAGCATTTT. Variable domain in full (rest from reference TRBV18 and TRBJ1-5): NAGVMQNPRHLVRRRGQEARLRCSPMKGHSHVYWYRQLPEEGLKFMVYLQKENIIDESGMPKERFSAEFPKEGPSILRIQQVVRGDSAAYFCASSPGGQSNQPQHFGDGTRLSIL.

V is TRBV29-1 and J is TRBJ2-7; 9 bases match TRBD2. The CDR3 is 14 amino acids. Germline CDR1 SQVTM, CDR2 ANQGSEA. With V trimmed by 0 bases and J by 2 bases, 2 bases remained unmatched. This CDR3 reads CSVEEVAGAYEQYF. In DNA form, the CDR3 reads TGCAGCGTTGAAGAAGTAGCGGGGGCCTACGAGCAGTACTTC.

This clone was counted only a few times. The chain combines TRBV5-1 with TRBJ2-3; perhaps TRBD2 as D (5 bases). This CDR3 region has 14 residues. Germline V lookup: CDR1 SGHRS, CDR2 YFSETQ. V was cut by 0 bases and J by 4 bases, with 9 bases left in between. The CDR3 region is CASSLAASSDTQYF. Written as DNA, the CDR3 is TGCGCCAGCAGCTTGGCCGCTAGCTCAGATACGCAGTATTTT.

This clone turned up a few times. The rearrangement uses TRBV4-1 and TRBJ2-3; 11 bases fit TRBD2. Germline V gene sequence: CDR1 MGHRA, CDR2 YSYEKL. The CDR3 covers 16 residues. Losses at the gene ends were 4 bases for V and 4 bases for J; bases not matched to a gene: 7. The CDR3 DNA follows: TGCGCCAGCAGCCCCCTAGCGGGAGGTAAGGCAGATACGCAGTATTTT. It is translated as CASSPLAGGKADTQYF.

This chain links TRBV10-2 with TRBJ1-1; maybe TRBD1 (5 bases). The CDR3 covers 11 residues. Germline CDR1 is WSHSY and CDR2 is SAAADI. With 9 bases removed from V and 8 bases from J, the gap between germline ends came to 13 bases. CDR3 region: CASQGNSEAFF. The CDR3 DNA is TGCGCCAGTCAGGGAAACTCCGAAGCTTTCTTT.

The CDR3 nucleotides read TGTGCCAGCAGCAAAGCCCCCGACAGCTCGTTTTCCTCCTACGAGCAGTACTTC. It specifies CASSKAPDSSFSSYEQYF. The rearrangement uses TRBV21-1 and TRBJ2-7; the DNA was not compared with TRBD1, the D call given in the table. TRBV21-1 is labeled a pseudogene. This CDR3 spans 18 amino acids.

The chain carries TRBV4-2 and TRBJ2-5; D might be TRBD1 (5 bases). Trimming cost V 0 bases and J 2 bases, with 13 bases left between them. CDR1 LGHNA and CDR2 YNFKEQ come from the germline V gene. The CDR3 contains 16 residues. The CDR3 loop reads CASSQDNGRGQETQYF. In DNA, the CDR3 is TGTGCCAGCAGCCAAGATAATGGAAGGGGACAAGAGACCCAGTACTTC.

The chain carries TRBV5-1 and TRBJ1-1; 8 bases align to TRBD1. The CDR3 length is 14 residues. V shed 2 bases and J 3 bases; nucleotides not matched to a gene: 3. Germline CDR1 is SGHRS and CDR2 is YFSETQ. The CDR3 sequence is CASSFYRGDTEAFF. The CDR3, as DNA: TGCGCCAGCAGCTTTTACAGGGGGGACACTGAAGCTTTCTTT.

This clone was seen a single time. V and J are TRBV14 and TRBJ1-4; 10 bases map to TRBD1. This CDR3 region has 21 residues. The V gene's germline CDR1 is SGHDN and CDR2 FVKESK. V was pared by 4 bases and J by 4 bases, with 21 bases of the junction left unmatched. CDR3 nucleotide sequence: TGTGCCAGCAGCCTGGGGGAAAAGCCGTCGGGACAGGGGTTTAATAATGAAAAACTGTTTTTT. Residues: CASSLGEKPSGQGFNNEKLFF.

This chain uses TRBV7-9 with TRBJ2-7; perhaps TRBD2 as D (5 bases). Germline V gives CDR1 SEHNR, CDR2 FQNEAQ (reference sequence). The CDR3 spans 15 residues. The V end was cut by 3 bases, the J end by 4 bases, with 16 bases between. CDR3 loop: CASSFLASRGYEQYF. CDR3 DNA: TGTGCCAGCAGCTTTTTAGCTAGCCGAGGGTACGAGCAGTACTTC.

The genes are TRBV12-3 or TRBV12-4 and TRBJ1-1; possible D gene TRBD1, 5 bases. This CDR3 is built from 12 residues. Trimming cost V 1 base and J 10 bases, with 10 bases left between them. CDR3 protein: CASSLGRGPAFF. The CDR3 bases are TGTGCCAGCAGTTTAGGGAGGGGACCAGCTTTCTTT.

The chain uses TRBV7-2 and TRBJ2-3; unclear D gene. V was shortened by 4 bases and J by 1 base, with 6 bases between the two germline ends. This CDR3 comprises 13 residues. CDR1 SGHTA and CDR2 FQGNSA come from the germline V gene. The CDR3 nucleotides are TGTGCCAGCAGCTCCACAGGCACAGATACGCAGTATTTT. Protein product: CASSSTGTDTQYF.

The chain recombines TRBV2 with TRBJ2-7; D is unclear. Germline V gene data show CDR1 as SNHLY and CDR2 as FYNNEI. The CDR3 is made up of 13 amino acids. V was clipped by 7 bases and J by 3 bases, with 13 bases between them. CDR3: CASKTGQIYEQYF. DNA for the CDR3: TGTGCCAGCAAGACTGGCCAAATCTACGAGCAGTACTTC.

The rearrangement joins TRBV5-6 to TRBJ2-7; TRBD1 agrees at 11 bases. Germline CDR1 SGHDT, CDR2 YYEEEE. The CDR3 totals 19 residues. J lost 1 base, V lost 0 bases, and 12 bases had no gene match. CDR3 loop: CASSLAWTGGLIPSYEQYF. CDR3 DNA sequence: TGTGCCAGCAGCTTGGCTTGGACAGGGGGCCTGATTCCTTCCTACGAGCAGTACTTC.

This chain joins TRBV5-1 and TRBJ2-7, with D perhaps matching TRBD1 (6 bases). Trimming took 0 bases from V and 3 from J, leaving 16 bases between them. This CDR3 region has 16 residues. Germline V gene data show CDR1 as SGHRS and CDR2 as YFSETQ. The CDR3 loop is CASSLALGQILYEQYF. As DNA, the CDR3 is TGCGCCAGCAGCTTGGCCCTAGGACAGATCCTCTACGAGCAGTACTTC.

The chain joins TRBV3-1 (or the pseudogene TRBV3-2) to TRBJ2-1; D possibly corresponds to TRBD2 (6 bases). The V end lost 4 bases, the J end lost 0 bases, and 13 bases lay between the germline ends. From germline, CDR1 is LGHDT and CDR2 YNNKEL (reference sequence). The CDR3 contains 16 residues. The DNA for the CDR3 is TGTGCCAGCAGCCCCGGGAGAGGGAGCTCCTACAATGAGCAGTTCTTC. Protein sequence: CASSPGRGSSYNEQFF.

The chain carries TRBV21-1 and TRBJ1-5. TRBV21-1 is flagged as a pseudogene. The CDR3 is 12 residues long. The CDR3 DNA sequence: TGTGCCAGACGAGTAGACAATCAGCCCCAGCATTTT. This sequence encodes CARRVDNQPQHF.

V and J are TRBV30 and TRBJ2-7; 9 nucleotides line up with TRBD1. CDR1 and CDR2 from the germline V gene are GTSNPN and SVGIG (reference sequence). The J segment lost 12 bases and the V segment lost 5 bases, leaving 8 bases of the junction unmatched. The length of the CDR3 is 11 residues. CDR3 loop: CAWAGQGLWYF. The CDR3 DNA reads TGTGCCTGGGCGGGACAGGGTTTATGGTACTTC.

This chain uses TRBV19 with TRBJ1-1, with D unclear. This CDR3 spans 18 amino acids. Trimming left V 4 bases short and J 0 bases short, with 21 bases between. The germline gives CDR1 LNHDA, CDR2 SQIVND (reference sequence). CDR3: CASSSRLPQETMNTEAFF. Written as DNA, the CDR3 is TGTGCCAGTAGTAGTCGACTACCTCAGGAAACTATGAACACTGAAGCTTTCTTT.

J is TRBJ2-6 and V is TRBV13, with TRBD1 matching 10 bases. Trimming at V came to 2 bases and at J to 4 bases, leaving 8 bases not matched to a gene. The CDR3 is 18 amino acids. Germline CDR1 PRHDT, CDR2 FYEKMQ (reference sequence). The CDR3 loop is CASSLFGTGELGANVLTF. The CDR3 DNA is TGTGCCAGCAGCTTATTTGGGACAGGGGAATTGGGGGCCAACGTCCTGACTTTC. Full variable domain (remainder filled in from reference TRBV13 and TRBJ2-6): AAGVIQSPRHLIKEKRETATLKCYPIPRHDTVYWYQQGPGQDPQFLISFYEKMQSDKGSIPDRFSAQQFSDYHSELNMSSLELGDSALYFCASSLFGTGELGANVLTFGAGSRLTVL.

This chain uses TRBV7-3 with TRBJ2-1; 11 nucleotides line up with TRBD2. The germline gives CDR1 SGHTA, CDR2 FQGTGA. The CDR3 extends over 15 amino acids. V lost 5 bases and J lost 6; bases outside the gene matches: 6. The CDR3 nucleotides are TGTGCCAGCAGCCCACGGACTAGCGGGCCCAATGAGCAGTTCTTC. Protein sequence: CASSPRTSGPNEQFF.

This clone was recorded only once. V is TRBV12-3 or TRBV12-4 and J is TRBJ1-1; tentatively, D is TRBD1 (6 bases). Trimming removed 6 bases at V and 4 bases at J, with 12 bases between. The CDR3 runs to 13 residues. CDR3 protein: CASSSGDFTEAFF. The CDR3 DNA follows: TGTGCCAGCAGCTCAGGGGATTTCACTGAAGCTTTCTTT.

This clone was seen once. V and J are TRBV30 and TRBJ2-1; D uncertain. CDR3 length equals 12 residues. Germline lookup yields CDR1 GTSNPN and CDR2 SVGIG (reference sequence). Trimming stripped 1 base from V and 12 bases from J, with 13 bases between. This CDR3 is CAWSGTSGPQFF. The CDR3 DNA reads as TGTGCCTGGAGTGGAACATCAGGCCCGCAGTTCTTC.

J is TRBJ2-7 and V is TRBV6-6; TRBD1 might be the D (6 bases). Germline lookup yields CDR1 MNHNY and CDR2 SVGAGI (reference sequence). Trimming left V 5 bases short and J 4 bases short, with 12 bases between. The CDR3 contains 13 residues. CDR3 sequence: CASSDYREYEQYF. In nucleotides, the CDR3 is TGTGCCAGCAGTGACTACAGGGAATACGAGCAGTACTTC.

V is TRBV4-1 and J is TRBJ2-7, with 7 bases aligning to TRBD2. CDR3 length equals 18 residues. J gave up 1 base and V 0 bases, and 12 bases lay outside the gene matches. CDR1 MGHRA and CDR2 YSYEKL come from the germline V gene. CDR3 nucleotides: TGCGCCAGCAGCCAAGATTTCTCTCCCCGGGGAGGGTCCTACGAGCAGTACTTC. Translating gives CASSQDFSPRGGSYEQYF.

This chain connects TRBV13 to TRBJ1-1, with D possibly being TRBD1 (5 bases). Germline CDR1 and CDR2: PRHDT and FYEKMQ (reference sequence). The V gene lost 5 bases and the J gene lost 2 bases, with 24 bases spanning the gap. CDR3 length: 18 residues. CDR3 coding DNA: TGTGCCAGCAGCCCCCCAGTCGAACGGGGGGACCTAAACACTGAAGCTTTCTTT. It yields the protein CASSPPVERGDLNTEAFF. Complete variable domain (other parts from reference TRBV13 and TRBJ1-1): AAGVIQSPRHLIKEKRETATLKCYPIPRHDTVYWYQQGPGQDPQFLISFYEKMQSDKGSIPDRFSAQQFSDYHSELNMSSLELGDSALYFCASSPPVERGDLNTEAFFGQGTRLTVV.

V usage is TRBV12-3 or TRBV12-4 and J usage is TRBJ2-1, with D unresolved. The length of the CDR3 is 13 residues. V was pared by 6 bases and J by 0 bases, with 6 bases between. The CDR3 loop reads CASSPSSYNEQFF. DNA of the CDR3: TGTGCCAGCAGCCCGTCCTCCTACAATGAGCAGTTCTTC.

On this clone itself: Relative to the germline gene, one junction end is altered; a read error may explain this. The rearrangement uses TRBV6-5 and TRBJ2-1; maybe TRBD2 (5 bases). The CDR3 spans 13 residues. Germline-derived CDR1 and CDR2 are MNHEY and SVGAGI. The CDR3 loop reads CASSYPGGRRRIF. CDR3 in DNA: TGTGCCAGCAGTTACCCGGGTGGGCGGAGGAGGATCTTC.

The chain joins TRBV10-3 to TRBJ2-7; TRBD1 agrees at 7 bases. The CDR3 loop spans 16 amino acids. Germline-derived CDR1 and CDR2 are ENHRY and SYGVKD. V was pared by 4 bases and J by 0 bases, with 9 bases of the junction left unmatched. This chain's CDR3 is CAISAPGTDGSYEQYF. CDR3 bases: TGTGCCATCAGTGCCCCGGGGACAGACGGCTCCTACGAGCAGTACTTC.

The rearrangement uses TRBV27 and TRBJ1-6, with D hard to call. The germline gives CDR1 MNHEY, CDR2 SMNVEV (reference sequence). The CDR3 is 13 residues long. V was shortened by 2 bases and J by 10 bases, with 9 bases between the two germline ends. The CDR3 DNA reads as TGTGCCAGCAGTTTAACAGTCCGATCACCCCTCCACTTT. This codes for CASSLTVRSPLHF.

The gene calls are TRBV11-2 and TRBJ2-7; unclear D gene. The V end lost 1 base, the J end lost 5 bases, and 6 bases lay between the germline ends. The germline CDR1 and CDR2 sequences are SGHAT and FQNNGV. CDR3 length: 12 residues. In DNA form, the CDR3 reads TGTGCCAGCAGCTTAGGAGTAAACGAGCAGTACTTC. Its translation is CASSLGVNEQYF.

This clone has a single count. The CDR3 DNA reads as TGTGCCAGCAGGGAGAGCGGGCGGATAACGAATGAGCAGTTCTTC. Protein product: CASRESGRITNEQFF. The chain employs TRBV6-5 and TRBJ2-1, with D possibly being TRBD2 (6 bases). Trimming cost V 6 bases and J 7 bases, with 19 bases left between them. The germline V gene encodes CDR1 MNHEY and CDR2 SVGAGI. This CDR3 has 15 amino acids.